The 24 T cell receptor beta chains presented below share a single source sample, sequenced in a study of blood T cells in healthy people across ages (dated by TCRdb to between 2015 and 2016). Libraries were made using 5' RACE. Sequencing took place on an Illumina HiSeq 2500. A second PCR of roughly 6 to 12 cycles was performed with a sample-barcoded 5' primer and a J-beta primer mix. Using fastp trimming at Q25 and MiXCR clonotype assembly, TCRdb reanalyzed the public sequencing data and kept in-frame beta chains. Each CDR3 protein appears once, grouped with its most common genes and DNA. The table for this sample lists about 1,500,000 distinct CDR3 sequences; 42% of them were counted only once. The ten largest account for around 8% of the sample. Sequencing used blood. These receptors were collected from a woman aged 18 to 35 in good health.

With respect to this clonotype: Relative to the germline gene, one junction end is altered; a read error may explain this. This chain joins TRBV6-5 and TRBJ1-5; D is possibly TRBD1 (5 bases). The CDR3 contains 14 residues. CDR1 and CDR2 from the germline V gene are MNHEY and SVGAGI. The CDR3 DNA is TGCGCCAGCAGTCGGGGCAGAACTAATCAGCCCCAGCATTTT. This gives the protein CASSRGRTNQPQHF.

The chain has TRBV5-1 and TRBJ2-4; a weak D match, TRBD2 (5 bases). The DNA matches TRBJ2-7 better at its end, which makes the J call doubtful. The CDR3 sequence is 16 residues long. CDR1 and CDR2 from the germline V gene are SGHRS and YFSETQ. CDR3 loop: CASSLTQFPPGNEQYF. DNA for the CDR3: TGCGCCAGCAGCTTAACCCAATTCCCCCCCGGGAACGAGCAGTACTTC.

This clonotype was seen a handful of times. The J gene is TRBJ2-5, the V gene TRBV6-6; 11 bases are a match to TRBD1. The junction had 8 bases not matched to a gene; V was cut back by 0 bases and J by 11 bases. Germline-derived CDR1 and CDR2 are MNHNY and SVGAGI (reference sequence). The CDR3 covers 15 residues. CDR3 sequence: CASSYSTGTGGEQYF. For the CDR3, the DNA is TGTGCCAGCAGTTACTCCACCGGGACAGGGGGAGAGCAGTACTTC.

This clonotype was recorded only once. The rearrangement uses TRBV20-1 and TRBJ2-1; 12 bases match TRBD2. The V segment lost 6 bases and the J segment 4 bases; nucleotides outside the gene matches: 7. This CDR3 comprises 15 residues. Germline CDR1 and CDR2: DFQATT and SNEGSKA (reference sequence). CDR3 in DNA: TGCAGTGCCCCCAGGACTAGCGGGACGTACAATGAGCAGTTCTTC. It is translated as CSAPRTSGTYNEQFF.

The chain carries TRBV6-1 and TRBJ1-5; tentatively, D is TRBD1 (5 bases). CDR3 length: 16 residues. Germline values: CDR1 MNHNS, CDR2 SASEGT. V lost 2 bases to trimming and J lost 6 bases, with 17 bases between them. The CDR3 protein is CASSESRGREVQPQHF. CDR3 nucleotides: TGTGCCAGCAGTGAATCCCGGGGCAGGGAAGTTCAGCCCCAGCATTTT.

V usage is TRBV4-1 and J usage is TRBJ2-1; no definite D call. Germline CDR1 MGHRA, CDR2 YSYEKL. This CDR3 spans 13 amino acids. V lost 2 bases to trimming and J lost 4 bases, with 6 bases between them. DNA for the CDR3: TGCGCCAGCAGCCAATTCGGATACAATGAGCAGTTCTTC. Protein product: CASSQFGYNEQFF.

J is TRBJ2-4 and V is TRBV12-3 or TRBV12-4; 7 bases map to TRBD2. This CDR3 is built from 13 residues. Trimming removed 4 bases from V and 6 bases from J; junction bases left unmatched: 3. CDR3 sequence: CASSSPGGNIQYF. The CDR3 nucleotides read TGTGCCAGCAGTTCGCCGGGGGGAAACATTCAGTACTTC.

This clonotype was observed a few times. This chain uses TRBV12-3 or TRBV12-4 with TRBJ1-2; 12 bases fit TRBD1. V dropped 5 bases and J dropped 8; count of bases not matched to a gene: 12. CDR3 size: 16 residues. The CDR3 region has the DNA TGTGCCAGCAGTCCGGGACAGGGGGCCCTAAGTAGCGGCTACACCTTC. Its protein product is CASSPGQGALSSGYTF.

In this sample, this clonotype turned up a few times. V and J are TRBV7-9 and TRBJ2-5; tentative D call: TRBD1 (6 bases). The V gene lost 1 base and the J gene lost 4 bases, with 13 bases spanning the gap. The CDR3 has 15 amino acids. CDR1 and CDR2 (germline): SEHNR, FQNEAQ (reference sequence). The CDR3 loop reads CASSLVGQGPETQYF. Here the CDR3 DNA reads TGTGCCAGCAGCTTAGTCGGTCAGGGGCCAGAGACCCAGTACTTC.

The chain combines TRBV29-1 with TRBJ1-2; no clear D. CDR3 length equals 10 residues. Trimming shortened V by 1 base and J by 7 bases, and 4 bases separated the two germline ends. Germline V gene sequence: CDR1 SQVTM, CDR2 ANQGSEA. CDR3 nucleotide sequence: TGCAGCGTTGAAGGTACTGGCTACACCTTC. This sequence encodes CSVEGTGYTF.

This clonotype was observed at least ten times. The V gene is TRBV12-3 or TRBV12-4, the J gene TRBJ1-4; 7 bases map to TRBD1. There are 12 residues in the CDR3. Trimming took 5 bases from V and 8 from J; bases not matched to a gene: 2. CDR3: CASSLRGEKLFF. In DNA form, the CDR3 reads TGTGCCAGCAGTCTCAGGGGGGAAAAACTGTTTTTT.

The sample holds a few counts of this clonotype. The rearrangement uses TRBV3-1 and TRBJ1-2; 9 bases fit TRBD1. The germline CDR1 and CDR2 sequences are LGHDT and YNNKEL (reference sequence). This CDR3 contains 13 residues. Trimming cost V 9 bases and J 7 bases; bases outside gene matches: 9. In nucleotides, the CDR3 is TGTGCCAGTAGCGACAGGGGGAGAAGTGGCTACACCTTC. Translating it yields CASSDRGRSGYTF.

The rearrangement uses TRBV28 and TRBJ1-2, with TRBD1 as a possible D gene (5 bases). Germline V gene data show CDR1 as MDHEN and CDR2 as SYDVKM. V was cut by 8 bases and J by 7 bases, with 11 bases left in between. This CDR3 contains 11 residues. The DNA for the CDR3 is TGTGCCAGCTACTGGGACGGTGGCTACACCTTC. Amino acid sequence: CASYWDGGYTF.

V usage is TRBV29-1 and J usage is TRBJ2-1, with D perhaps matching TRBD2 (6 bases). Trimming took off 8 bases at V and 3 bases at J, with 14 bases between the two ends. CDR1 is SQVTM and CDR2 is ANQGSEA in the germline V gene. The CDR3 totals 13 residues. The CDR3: CSQRRAGYNEQFF. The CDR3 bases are TGCAGCCAGCGACGAGCGGGCTACAATGAGCAGTTCTTC.

This CDR3 reads CASAHGGLGNEQFF. The CDR3, as DNA: TGTGCCAGCGCCCATGGGGGATTGGGCAATGAGCAGTTCTTC. The chain is built from TRBV12-3 or TRBV12-4 and TRBJ2-1; possibly TRBD1 or TRBD2 for D (5 bases each). The ends were cut back, 8 bases at V and 6 bases at J, with 17 bases in the middle. The CDR3 is made up of 14 amino acids.

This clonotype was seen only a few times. CDR3 DNA sequence: TGTGCCAGCAGCGTACCCCCGGGGGGGCAGTTCTTC. Protein product: CASSVPPGGQFF. The chain employs TRBV9 and TRBJ2-1; 7 nucleotides match TRBD2. CDR1 is SGDLS, CDR2 YYNGEE, per germline. CDR3 length: 12 residues. After removal of 1 base from V and 12 bases from J, the junction contained 4 bases not matched to a gene.

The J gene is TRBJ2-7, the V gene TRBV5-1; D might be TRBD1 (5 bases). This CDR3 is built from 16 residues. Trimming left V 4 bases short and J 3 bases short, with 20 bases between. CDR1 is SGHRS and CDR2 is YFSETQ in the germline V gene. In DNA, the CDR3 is TGCGCCAGCAGCCGGCGCACAGGAATTAATAACTACGAGCAGTACTTC. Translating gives CASSRRTGINNYEQYF.

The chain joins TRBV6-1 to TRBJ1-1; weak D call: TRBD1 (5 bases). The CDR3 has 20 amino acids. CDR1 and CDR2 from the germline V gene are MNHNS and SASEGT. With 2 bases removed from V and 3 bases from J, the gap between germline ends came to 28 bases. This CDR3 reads CASSENRILSRGNVDTEAFF. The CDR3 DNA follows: TGTGCCAGCAGTGAAAATCGAATCCTGTCCCGGGGGAACGTTGACACTGAAGCTTTCTTT.

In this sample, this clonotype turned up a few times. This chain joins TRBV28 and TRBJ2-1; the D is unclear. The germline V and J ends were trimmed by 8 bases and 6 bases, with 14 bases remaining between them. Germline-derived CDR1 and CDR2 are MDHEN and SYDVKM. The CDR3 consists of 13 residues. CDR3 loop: CASAIRRSNEQFF. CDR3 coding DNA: TGTGCCAGCGCGATTAGGAGAAGCAATGAGCAGTTCTTC.

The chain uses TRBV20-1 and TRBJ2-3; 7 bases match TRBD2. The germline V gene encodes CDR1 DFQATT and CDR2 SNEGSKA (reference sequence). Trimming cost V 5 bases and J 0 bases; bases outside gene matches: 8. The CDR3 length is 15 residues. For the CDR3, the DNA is TGCAGTGCTCCCACGGGGAGGGTGAGCACAGATACGCAGTATTTT. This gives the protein CSAPTGRVSTDTQYF.

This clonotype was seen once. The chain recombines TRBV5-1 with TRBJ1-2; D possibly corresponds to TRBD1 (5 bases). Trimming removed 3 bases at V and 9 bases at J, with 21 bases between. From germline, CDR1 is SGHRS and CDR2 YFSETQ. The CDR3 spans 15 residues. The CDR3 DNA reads TGCGCCAGCAGCTGGGATGAGGGGCTCCTTCGCAGCTACACCTTC. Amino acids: CASSWDEGLLRSYTF.

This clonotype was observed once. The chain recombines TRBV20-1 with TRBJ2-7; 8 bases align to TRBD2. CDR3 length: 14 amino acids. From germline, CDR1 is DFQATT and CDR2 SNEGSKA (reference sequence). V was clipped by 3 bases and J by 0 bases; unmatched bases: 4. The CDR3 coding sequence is TGCAGTGCTAGCCCGGGGGGGCGCTCCTACGAGCAGTACTTC. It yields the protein CSASPGGRSYEQYF.

The CDR3 DNA reads as TGTGCCAGTTGGGGGGTCTCCTACAATGAGCAGTTCTTC. Translation gives CASWGVSYNEQFF. This chain connects TRBV7-9 to TRBJ2-1; D is perhaps TRBD2 (6 bases). Trimming took off 9 bases at V and 0 bases at J, with 9 bases between the two ends. This CDR3 is built from 13 residues. From germline, CDR1 is SEHNR and CDR2 FQNEAQ (reference sequence).

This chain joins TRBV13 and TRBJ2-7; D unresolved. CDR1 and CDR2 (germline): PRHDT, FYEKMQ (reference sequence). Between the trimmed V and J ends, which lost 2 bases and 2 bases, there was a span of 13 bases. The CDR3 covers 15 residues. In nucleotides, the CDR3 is TGTGCCAGCAGCTTACCAGGCTCGTGGGCCTACGAGCAGTACTTC. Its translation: CASSLPGSWAYEQYF.